The 25 T cell receptor beta chains presented below share a single source sample, sequenced in a study of human T cells and chemical hapten exposure. TCRdb processed the RACE reads anew with MiXCR; each CDR3 protein has one entry. The table has roughly 380,000 distinct CDR3 sequences, about 6% seen once. Time point of the sample: patch test 2, 6 weeks after DPC sensitization. Treatment defined: therapeutic diphenylcyclopropenone sensitization with weekly scalp DPC. The specimen was whole blood, collected in connection with sensitization to the hapten diphenylcyclopropenone (DPC). These receptors came from a woman under 30 with alopecia areata. Some clones in this sample may be carry-over from other donors' samples.

There are many counts of this clonotype. V gene TRBV7-8 combines with J gene TRBJ2-1, with a tentative D call TRBD1 (5 bases). With 1 base removed from V and 4 bases from J, the gap between germline ends came to 14 bases. Looked up from germline, CDR1 is SGHVS and CDR2 is FQNEAQ. The CDR3 totals 16 residues. CDR3 nucleotides: TGTGCCAGCAGCTTAGTCGGCAGGGCATTTTACAATGAGCAGTTCTTC. It specifies CASSLVGRAFYNEQFF. Variable domain in full (rest from reference TRBV7-8 and TRBJ2-1): GAGVSQSPRYKVAKRGQDVALRCDPISGHVSLFWYQQALGQGPEFLTYFQNEAQLDKSGLPSDRFFAERPEGSVSTLKIQRTQQEDSAVYLCASSLVGRAFYNEQFFGPGTRLTVL.

This clonotype was detected many times. The chain carries TRBV7-9 and TRBJ1-6, with D unclear. The CDR3 runs to 13 residues. The germline V gene has CDR1 SEHNR and CDR2 FQNEAQ (reference sequence). V dropped 4 bases and J dropped 7 bases, with 8 bases sitting between them. For the CDR3, the DNA is TGTGCCAGCAGCTCCTTTCCCAATTCACCCCTCCACTTT. Translation: CASSSFPNSPLHF.

This clonotype was observed at least ten times. V and J are TRBV7-2 and TRBJ1-1; D gene unclear. The CDR3 loop spans 15 amino acids. Germline V gene data show CDR1 as SGHTA and CDR2 as FQGNSA. V dropped 2 bases and J dropped 6 bases, with 16 bases sitting between them. The chain's CDR3 is CASSLSGGVRPEAFF. The CDR3 DNA reads TGTGCCAGCAGCTTAAGCGGTGGGGTGCGGCCTGAAGCTTTCTTT.

This clonotype was seen ten or more times. One end of the junction fails to match germline, which may point to a read error. The chain combines TRBV19 with TRBJ1-2; D not resolved. This CDR3 is built from 12 residues. The germline V gene has CDR1 LNHDA and CDR2 SQIVND (reference sequence). The CDR3 here is CASSRGGYGYTF. CDR3 nucleotide sequence: TGCGCCAGCAGCCGGGGAGGCTATGGCTACACCTTC.

In its sample, this clonotype was seen a few times. The genes are TRBV6-6 and TRBJ1-4; maybe TRBD1 (6 bases). The ends were cut back, 6 bases at V and 7 bases at J, with 12 bases in the middle. CDR1 and CDR2 (germline): MNHNY, SVGAGI (reference sequence). The CDR3 consists of 13 residues. CDR3 sequence reads: CASRLQGSEKLFF. The CDR3 region has the DNA TGTGCCAGCAGGTTACAGGGTTCTGAAAAACTGTTTTTT.

This clonotype has only one observation. Compared with germline, one end of the junction differs, possibly owing to a read error. The chain recombines TRBV12-3 or TRBV12-4 with TRBJ2-3, with 8 nucleotides matching TRBD2. This CDR3 is built from 15 residues. CDR3 nucleotide sequence: TGTGCCAGCTGTTTAGGCGGGGGGAGCACAGATACGCAGTATTTT. This translates into CASCLGGGSTDTQYF.

This clonotype has only a few counts. J is TRBJ1-1 and V is TRBV29-1; 11 nucleotides match TRBD1. CDR3 size: 15 residues. The V and J ends lost 6 bases and 0 bases, in that order; junction bases with no gene match: 6. Looked up from germline, CDR1 is SQVTM and CDR2 is ANQGSEA. The CDR3 DNA follows: TGCAGCGTAACCGGGACAGGGGGTATGAACACTGAAGCTTTCTTT. It encodes CSVTGTGGMNTEAFF.

The chain recombines TRBV19 with TRBJ1-2, with TRBD1 as a possible D gene (5 bases). There are 14 residues in the CDR3. CDR1 is LNHDA and CDR2 is SQIVND in the germline V gene (reference sequence). V was clipped by 5 bases and J by 8 bases, with 18 bases between them. In DNA, the CDR3 is TGTGCCAGTAGTCCCGAAGCAGGGAGAAGCGGCTACACCTTC. Its translation: CASSPEAGRSGYTF.

This clonotype was detected only a few times. The chain has TRBV12-3 or TRBV12-4 and TRBJ1-4; a weak D match, TRBD1 (6 bases). This CDR3 is 14 amino acids long. V was shortened by 8 bases and J by 7 bases, with 17 bases between the two germline ends. DNA of the CDR3: TGTGCCAGCGGTGGGCAGGGGCTGGGTGAAAAACTGTTTTTT. It is translated as CASGGQGLGEKLFF.

About this clonotype: Since no conserved phenylalanine or tryptophan closes the CDR3, a read error is the likely cause. The chain couples TRBV29-1 to TRBJ1-1; TRBD1 matches at 9 bases. The CDR3 is 13 amino acids. J was trimmed by 2 bases and V by 4 bases; bases with no gene match: 2. The germline V gene has CDR1 SQVTM and CDR2 ANQGSEA. Here the CDR3 reads CSVVTGGNTEAFL. The DNA for the CDR3 is TGCAGCGTTGTAACAGGGGGCAACACTGAAGCTTTCCTT.

V is TRBV20-1 and J is TRBJ1-4; possible D gene TRBD1, 5 bases. The CDR3 sequence is 12 residues long. V lost 4 bases and J 8 bases, leaving 11 bases between the germline ends. CDR1 is DFQATT, CDR2 SNEGSKA, per germline (reference sequence). CDR3 amino acids: CSATFRAEKLFF. The CDR3, as DNA: TGCAGTGCTACCTTCAGGGCAGAAAAACTGTTTTTT.

In this sample, this clonotype turned up many times. V gene TRBV6-2 or TRBV6-3 combines with J gene TRBJ1-2, with D hard to call. V gave up 6 bases and J gave up 4 bases, with 6 bases separating them. Germline V gene sequence: CDR1 MNHEY, CDR2 SVGEGT. The CDR3 covers 11 residues. As DNA, the CDR3 is TGTGCCAGCAGCAACAGCTATGGCTACACCTTC. Protein sequence: CASSNSYGYTF.

This clonotype came up a few times. The chain carries TRBV6-5 and TRBJ2-7; D possibly corresponds to TRBD2 (5 bases). CDR1 and CDR2 (germline): MNHEY, SVGAGI. V was shortened by 6 bases and J by 6 bases, with 18 bases between the two germline ends. CDR3 length: 14 residues. In nucleotides, the CDR3 is TGTGCCAGCAGCCCTACCGGGCGCCGGGGCGAGCAGTACTTC. As protein: CASSPTGRRGEQYF.

This clonotype came up a few times. J is TRBJ1-2 and V is TRBV29-1; TRBD1 agrees at 7 bases. The CDR3 is 15 amino acids. Germline values: CDR1 SQVTM, CDR2 ANQGSEA. In DNA form, the CDR3 reads TGCATCACATGGGGGCAGGGGGATCTTCACTATGGCTACACCTTC. This translates into CITWGQGDLHYGYTF.

This clonotype has a count of ten or more. This rearrangement joins TRBV5-1 to TRBJ1-2; weak D call: TRBD1 (6 bases). V lost 4 bases, J lost 8 bases, and 15 bases lay in between. Germline V gives CDR1 SGHRS, CDR2 YFSETQ. The CDR3 length is 13 residues. CDR3 in DNA: TGCGCCAGCAGCCTGCCGGGGGCGCGGGGCTACACCTTC. Residues: CASSLPGARGYTF.

In its sample, this clonotype was seen many times. The chain recombines TRBV7-9 with TRBJ1-1; D not certain. Deletions cut 5 bases from V and 3 bases from J, with 13 bases between. This CDR3 has 14 residues. Germline loops: CDR1 SEHNR, CDR2 FQNEAQ (reference sequence). CDR3 bases: TGTGCCAGCAGCCCCCAGATCGGGGACACTGAAGCTTTCTTT. Its translation: CASSPQIGDTEAFF.

The chain is built from TRBV28 and TRBJ2-2; 10 bases align to TRBD1. The CDR3 contains 15 residues. V shed 6 bases and J 6 bases; nucleotides not matched to a gene: 7. The germline V gene encodes CDR1 MDHEN and CDR2 SYDVKM. CDR3 bases: TGTGCCAGCAGCCCCGGGACAGGGGTGCCCGGGGAGCTGTTTTTT. It specifies CASSPGTGVPGELFF. The full variable domain, its missing parts supplied by reference TRBV28 and TRBJ2-2, is DVKVTQSSRYLVKRTGEKVFLECVQDMDHENMFWYRQDPGLGLRLIYFSYDVKMKEKGDIPEGYSVSREKKERFSLILESASTNQTSMYLCASSPGTGVPGELFFGEGSRLTVL.

The chain recombines TRBV16 with TRBJ1-1; D unresolved. This CDR3 comprises 13 residues. Per germline, CDR1 KGHSY and CDR2 FQNENV. Trimming removed 1 base from V and 4 bases from J, with 7 bases in between. CDR3 region: CASSQWNATEAFF. The DNA of the CDR3 is TGTGCCAGCAGCCAATGGAATGCCACTGAAGCTTTCTTT. The full variable domain, its missing parts supplied by reference TRBV16 and TRBJ1-1, is GEEVAQTPKHLVRGEGQKAKLYCAPIKGHSYVFWYQQVLKNEFKFLISFQNENVFDETGMPKERFSAKCLPNSPCSLEIQATKLEDSAVYFCASSQWNATEAFFGQGTRLTVV.

In its sample, this clonotype was seen many times. The chain combines TRBV6-2 or TRBV6-3 with TRBJ1-2; perhaps TRBD1 as D (6 bases). V lost 5 bases, J lost 8 bases, and 21 bases lay in between. The germline V gene has CDR1 MNHEY and CDR2 SVGEGT. The CDR3 runs to 15 residues. CDR3 sequence reads: CASSATRYRVEGYTF. In nucleotides, the CDR3 is TGTGCCAGCAGTGCTACGAGGTACAGGGTGGAAGGCTACACCTTC.

The V gene is TRBV7-9, the J gene TRBJ1-1, with D maybe TRBD1 (6 bases). CDR1 is SEHNR, CDR2 FQNEAQ, per germline (reference sequence). Trimming removed 2 bases at V and 5 bases at J, with 15 bases between. The CDR3 runs to 15 residues. The CDR3 DNA is TGTGCCAGCAGCTTATACAGGGCCCCGGGGACTGAAGCTTTCTTT. This codes for CASSLYRAPGTEAFF.

This clonotype was recorded a few times. J is TRBJ2-1 and V is TRBV12-3 or TRBV12-4; D tentatively reads TRBD1 or TRBD2 (5 bases each). The CDR3 is made up of 15 amino acids. V was clipped by 7 bases and J by 6 bases, with 19 bases between them. The CDR3 protein is CASTRGGKIVNEQFF. The CDR3, as DNA: TGTGCCAGCACTCGTGGGGGTAAGATAGTCAATGAGCAGTTCTTC.

The chain joins TRBV7-3 to TRBJ1-1; maybe TRBD1 (5 bases). This CDR3 spans 15 amino acids. The V gene lost 5 bases and the J gene lost 1 base, with 14 bases spanning the gap. Germline values: CDR1 SGHTA, CDR2 FQGTGA. The CDR3 DNA follows: TGTGCCAGCAGCCCGTCAGGGCTCAAGAACACTGAAGCTTTCTTT. It encodes CASSPSGLKNTEAFF.

This clonotype was seen ten or more times. The rearrangement links TRBV12-5 to TRBJ1-2; D is unclear. Germline lookup yields CDR1 LGHNT and CDR2 FRNRAP. CDR3 length equals 13 residues. With 5 bases removed from V and 12 bases from J, the gap between germline ends came to 19 bases. CDR3 sequence: CASGPTFEGMDTF. The CDR3 DNA sequence: TGTGCTAGTGGTCCCACCTTCGAAGGGATGGACACCTTC.

This clonotype was counted many times. This rearrangement joins TRBV3-1 to TRBJ1-4; a weak D match, TRBD1 (5 bases). The CDR3 contains 15 residues. Germline CDR1 LGHDT, CDR2 YNNKEL (reference sequence). Trimming left V 6 bases short and J 3 bases short, with 14 bases between. CDR3 bases: TGTGCCAGCAGACCCGGGCCCAGGGCTAATGAAAAACTGTTTTTT. Protein sequence: CASRPGPRANEKLFF.

This clonotype was counted a few times. This sequence joins TRBV7-9 and TRBJ2-3, with 8 bases fitting TRBD1. Germline assignment: CDR1 SEHNR and CDR2 FQNEAQ (reference sequence). J gave up 3 bases and V 3 bases, and 8 bases lay outside the gene matches. This CDR3 region has 16 residues. The DNA of the CDR3 is TGTGCCAGCAGCTTGAGGACAGGGTACATTACAGATACGCAGTATTTT. Encoded protein: CASSLRTGYITDTQYF.